This is a list of T cell receptor beta chains from one sample in a study of blood T cell repertoires in COVID-19. Produced via immunoSEQ multiplex PCR; TCRdb's table is partial and in-frame only. This table holds roughly 300,000 clones, around 85% found once. The specimen sequenced was peripheral blood. These receptors were collected from a woman aged 25 to 39 with COVID-19, enrolled during active disease. CDR3s include the opening cysteine and the closing phenylalanine or tryptophan. D genes are given only for firm matches. Only part of the rows carry a size: once, few, many, or a class if the clone is expanded.

v_gene	abundance	d_gene	j_gene	CDR3aa	CDR3nt
TRBV7-6	.	.	TRBJ1-1	CASSLQGPTEAFF	TGTGCCAGCAGCTTACAGGGTCCCACTGAAGCTTTCTTT
TRBV4-1	.	TRBD2	TRBJ2-2	CASSQWVAGVNTGELFF	TGCGCCAGCAGCCAATGGGTTGCGGGGGTGAACACCGGGGAGCTGTTTTTT
TRBV7-9	.	.	TRBJ2-7	CASSHDGQTKYEQYF	TGTGCCAGCAGCCACGACGGACAAACCAAATACGAGCAGTACTTC
TRBV5-1	.	TRBD1	TRBJ2-2	CASSPGQVGGELFF	TGCGCCAGCAGCCCGGGACAGGTGGGCGGGGAGCTGTTTTTT
TRBV5-4	.	TRBD1	TRBJ2-1	CASSSYRDRGLNEQFF	TGTGCCAGCAGCTCATACCGGGACAGGGGTTTGAATGAGCAGTTCTTC
TRBV9	.	.	TRBJ1-3	CASSAGGAVGGNTIYF	TGTGCCAGCAGCGCCGGAGGAGCAGTGGGTGGAAACACCATATATTTT
TRBV2	.	TRBD2	TRBJ2-1	CASSEGLAGGREFF	TGTGCCAGCAGTGAGGGACTAGCGGGGGGGCGGGAGTTCTTC
TRBV18	few	TRBD2	TRBJ2-1	CASSPGTSGMHNEQFF	TGTGCCAGCTCACCGGGGACTAGCGGGATGCACAATGAGCAGTTCTTC
TRBV16	once	TRBD2	TRBJ2-3	CASSQGLATDTQYF	TGTGCCAGCAGCCAAGGACTAGCAACAGATACGCAGTATTTT
TRBV27	.	TRBD1	TRBJ1-5	CASSPGQGYSNQPQHF	TGTGCCAGCAGTCCGGGACAGGGCTATAGCAATCAGCCCCAGCATTTT
TRBV12-3/TRBV12-4	.	.	TRBJ2-5	CASTLTGGGTQYF	TGTGCCAGCACCTTGACTGGGGGAGGGACCCAGTACTTC
TRBV9	.	TRBD1	TRBJ1-3	CASSAQGAAGNTIYF	TGTGCCAGCAGCGCCCAGGGGGCGGCTGGAAACACCATATATTTT
TRBV2	few	TRBD1	TRBJ1-5	CASSGNRGLNQPQHF	TGTGCCAGCAGTGGGAACAGGGGGCTCAATCAGCCCCAGCATTTT
TRBV6-6	.	.	TRBJ1-5	CASSQPDSPTVNQPQHF	TGTGCCAGCAGTCAACCGGACAGTCCTACTGTCAATCAGCCCCAGCATTTT
TRBV19	.	TRBD2	TRBJ2-1	CASSGGLAPYNEQFF	TGTGCCAGTAGTGGGGGACTAGCTCCCTACAATGAGCAGTTCTTC
TRBV12-1	.	.	TRBJ2-5	CASSFSEDAQETQYF	TGTGCCAGCAGCTTCTCTGAGGATGCCCAAGAGACCCAGTACTTC
TRBV5-6	.	TRBD1	TRBJ1-4	CASSLGTGEKLFF	TGTGCCAGCAGCTTAGGGACAGGTGAAAAACTGTTTTTT
TRBV28	.	.	TRBJ2-1	CASSLSSDISYNEQFF	TGTGCCAGCAGTTTATCCTCTGACATCTCCTACAATGAGCAGTTCTTC
TRBV6-1	.	.	TRBJ1-6	CASSEATGPMGSPLHF	TGTGCCAGCAGTGAAGCGACAGGACCCATGGGTTCACCCCTCCACTTT
TRBV19	.	.	TRBJ2-7	CASRPRDNSYEQYF	TGTGCCAGTCGCCCACGGGACAACTCCTACGAGCAGTACTTC
TRBV2	.	.	TRBJ2-7	CASISAYEQYF	TGTGCCAGCATAAGCGCCTACGAGCAGTACTTC
TRBV30	.	TRBD2	TRBJ2-1	CAWSVLRDGGWAYNEQFF	TGTGCCTGGAGTGTACTAAGGGACGGGGGGTGGGCCTACAATGAGCAGTTCTTC
TRBV19	.	.	TRBJ2-5	CASGPRGGEETQYF	TGTGCCAGTGGGCCCAGGGGCGGAGAAGAGACCCAGTACTTC
TRBV19	.	.	TRBJ1-1	CASSIVAGNTEAFF	TGTGCCAGTAGTATAGTGGCAGGGAACACTGAAGCTTTCTTT
TRBV15	once	TRBD1	TRBJ2-7	CATSRVTGDLPYEQYF	TGTGCCACCAGCAGAGTAACAGGGGATCTCCCCTACGAGCAGTACTTC
TRBV12-3/TRBV12-4	once	.	TRBJ2-4	CASSPGRGDIQYF	TGTGCCAGCAGCCCGGGGAGGGGGGACATTCAGTACTTC
TRBV20-1	once	.	TRBJ2-2	CSASSSHTGELFF	TGCAGTGCTAGTTCATCCCACACCGGGGAGCTGTTTTTT
TRBV28	.	.	TRBJ2-3	CAVRGLSTDTQYF	TGTGCCGTCCGCGGACTGAGCACAGATACGCAGTATTTT
TRBV30	.	TRBD1	TRBJ2-5	CAWSLTGALQETQYF	TGTGCCTGGAGCTTGACAGGGGCCCTCCAAGAGACCCAGTACTTC
TRBV3-1/TRBV3-2	once	TRBD2	TRBJ2-1	CASTEGLAGSYNEQFF	TGTGCCAGCACCGAGGGACTAGCGGGCTCCTACAATGAGCAGTTCTTC
TRBV10-3	.	TRBD2	TRBJ2-3	CAIRGTNTDTQYF	TGTGCCATCAGGGGGACTAACACAGATACGCAGTATTTT